These 28 T cell receptor beta chains originate from one sample sequenced in a study of a mutant IDH1 vaccine in newly diagnosed glioma. Time point given: week 11, during vaccination. Every vaccine dose comprised 300 ug of mutant IDH1 20-mer peptide plus topical imiquimod. The antigens these receptors bind are not known. Generated by immunoSEQ multiplex PCR, the TCRdb table keeps only in-frame clones and is missing some. The sample has 35,000 or so clones, 75% to 85% seen once; the top ten hold roughly 15%. Sequenced here: peripheral blood mononuclear cells (PBMCs), sampled from a glioma patient whose treatment included an IDH1 peptide vaccine. The receptors come from a woman in her 30s with glioma. Some clones in this sample may be carry-over from other donors' samples.

The chain has TRBV6-1 and TRBJ1-3; D unresolved. Deletions cut 4 bases from V and 3 bases from J, with 13 bases between. The CDR3 sequence is 15 residues long. Germline CDR1 and CDR2: MNHNS and SASEGT. The CDR3 loop reads CASSGLGIRGNTIYF. The CDR3 DNA sequence: TGTGCCAGCAGTGGACTCGGGATACGTGGAAACACCATATATTTT.

The CDR3 spells CASSPPAGRNTEAFF. The CDR3 DNA reads as TGTGCCAGCTCACCACCGGCAGGGAGGAACACTGAAGCTTTCTTT. V gene TRBV18 combines with J gene TRBJ1-1, with D tentatively TRBD1 (5 bases). The germline CDR1 and CDR2 sequences are KGHSH and LQKENI. Trimming took off 0 bases at V and 1 base at J, with 9 bases between the two ends. The CDR3 is made up of 15 amino acids.

The rearrangement joins TRBV10-1 to TRBJ2-3, with D possibly matching TRBD1 (5 bases). The CDR3 loop spans 16 amino acids. Germline CDR1 is WNHNN and CDR2 is SYGVQD (reference sequence). Trimming left V 5 bases short and J 4 bases short, with 19 bases between. The CDR3 nucleotides are TGCGCCAGCAGTAGGACGGACAATATGGGCTCAGATACGCAGTATTTT. Translation gives CASSRTDNMGSDTQYF.

The chain recombines TRBV10-1 with TRBJ1-2; TRBD1 agrees at 8 bases. The CDR3 totals 16 residues. The germline V gene has CDR1 WNHNN and CDR2 SYGVQD (reference sequence). V was clipped by 2 bases and J by 8 bases; unmatched bases: 13. The CDR3 DNA sequence: TGCGCCAGCAGTGAGCGCCCCGGGCAGGGGGCAGGAGGCTACACCTTC. As protein: CASSERPGQGAGGYTF.

The chain has TRBV6-6 and TRBJ2-7, with D tentatively TRBD2 (6 bases). The CDR3 runs to 15 residues. Germline CDR1 and CDR2: MNHNY and SVGAGI (reference sequence). V was trimmed by 2 bases and J by 0 bases, leaving 11 bases between them. This CDR3 is CASSYAGYNSYEQYF. The CDR3 bases are TGTGCCAGCAGTTACGCGGGGTATAACTCCTACGAGCAGTACTTC.

V usage is TRBV6-5 and J usage is TRBJ1-5; D unresolved. From germline, CDR1 is MNHEY and CDR2 SVGAGI. This CDR3 comprises 13 residues. V lost 8 bases and J 4 bases, leaving 12 bases between the germline ends. CDR3 region: CASGVGGNQPQHF. CDR3 nucleotide sequence: TGTGCCAGCGGGGTCGGAGGTAATCAGCCCCAGCATTTT.

The chain has TRBV14 and TRBJ2-7, with 8 bases fitting TRBD2. The V gene end was trimmed by 4 bases and the J gene end by 6 bases; junction bases not matched to a gene: 14. This CDR3 has 16 amino acids. Germline CDR1 SGHDN, CDR2 FVKESK. CDR3 loop: CASSPLTSVVRSEQYF. The CDR3 DNA reads as TGTGCCAGCAGCCCCCTGACTAGCGTTGTTCGGTCCGAGCAGTACTTC.

This clone was recorded a few times. The rearrangement links TRBV27 to TRBJ1-2; D is perhaps TRBD1 (5 bases). The CDR3 contains 14 residues. Germline values: CDR1 MNHEY, CDR2 SMNVEV (reference sequence). Trimming took off 6 bases at V and 4 bases at J, with 15 bases between the two ends. The CDR3 DNA reads as TGTGCCAGCAGCCCCTCAATGGGGGTCTATGGCTACACCTTC. Translation gives CASSPSMGVYGYTF.

CDR3 DNA: TGCGCCAGCAGCTTGTCAGGGGTTTCGGACGAGCAGTACTTC. Protein product: CASSLSGVSDEQYF. This chain uses TRBV5-1 with TRBJ2-7, with D possibly TRBD1 on 6 matching bases. The V end lost 1 base, the J end lost 5 bases, and 13 bases lay between the germline ends. CDR1 SGHRS and CDR2 YFSETQ come from the germline V gene. The length of the CDR3 is 14 residues.

The V and J genes are TRBV27 and TRBJ1-1; 10 bases match TRBD1. This CDR3 is 12 amino acids long. The germline gives CDR1 MNHEY, CDR2 SMNVEV (reference sequence). V shed 5 bases, J shed 11 bases, and the junction held 5 bases outside the gene matches. CDR3 loop: CASSDRGRTAFF. CDR3 bases: TGTGCCAGCAGTGACAGGGGGCGCACGGCTTTCTTT.

The chain has TRBV6-5 and TRBJ2-4, with 7 nucleotides matching TRBD2. This CDR3 is 14 amino acids long. The germline V gene has CDR1 MNHEY and CDR2 SVGAGI. With 8 bases clipped from V and 16 bases from J, the junction kept 20 bases outside the gene matches. Written as DNA, the CDR3 is TGTGCCAGCTCGACCCACAGGAAGGGAGGGCATCTCTACTTC. Translating it yields CASSTHRKGGHLYF.

The chain carries TRBV11-2 and TRBJ2-1; D may match TRBD1 or TRBD2 (5 bases each). The V gene lost 3 bases and the J gene lost 8 bases, with 17 bases spanning the gap. This CDR3 is 15 amino acids long. Germline V gene data show CDR1 as SGHAT and CDR2 as FQNNGV. The CDR3 DNA reads as TGTGCCAGCAGCTTGGGGGTTCTATACGTCGATGAGCAGTTCTTC. Its protein is CASSLGVLYVDEQFF.

CDR3 in DNA: TGTGCCAGCAGCCAAGCCAGGACTAACTATGGCTACACCTTC. It codes for CASSQARTNYGYTF. V is TRBV4-2 and J is TRBJ1-2; D gene ambiguous. Germline loops: CDR1 LGHNA, CDR2 YNFKEQ. CDR3 length: 14 residues. Trimming stripped 1 base from V and 0 bases from J, with 6 bases between.

This chain joins TRBV27 and TRBJ2-7, with no clear D. Germline assignment: CDR1 MNHEY and CDR2 SMNVEV (reference sequence). Trimming took off 0 bases at V and 0 bases at J, with 12 bases between the two ends. There are 16 residues in the CDR3. The CDR3 protein is CASSLSISWSSYEQYF. CDR3 coding DNA: TGTGCCAGCAGTTTATCTATATCGTGGAGCTCCTACGAGCAGTACTTC.

CDR3 coding DNA: TGCGCCAGCAGCCTGGGACCCCGGACCAACACCGGGGAGCTGTTTTTT. Its translation is CASSLGPRTNTGELFF. The chain is built from TRBV5-1 and TRBJ2-2; D is tentatively TRBD1 or TRBD2 (5 bases each). The CDR3 totals 16 residues. CDR1 SGHRS and CDR2 YFSETQ come from the germline V gene. Between the trimmed V and J ends, which lost 4 bases and 2 bases, there was a span of 15 bases.

This clone was recorded only once. The chain carries TRBV28 and TRBJ1-5, with D unclear. Germline assignment: CDR1 MDHEN and CDR2 SYDVKM. V was shortened by 9 bases and J by 0 bases, with 9 bases between the two germline ends. CDR3 size: 13 residues. The CDR3 spells CASRPDSNQPQHF. Written as DNA, the CDR3 is TGTGCCAGTCGACCGGATAGCAATCAGCCCCAGCATTTT. The variable domain in full, with the rest retrieved from reference TRBV28 and TRBJ1-5, is DVKVTQSSRYLVKRTGEKVFLECVQDMDHENMFWYRQDPGLGLRLIYFSYDVKMKEKGDIPEGYSVSREKKERFSLILESASTNQTSMYLCASRPDSNQPQHFGDGTRLSIL.

J is TRBJ1-1 and V is TRBV7-8, with a tentative D call TRBD1 (5 bases). This CDR3 is 16 amino acids long. V was trimmed by 4 bases and J by 4 bases, leaving 19 bases between them. CDR1 is SGHVS and CDR2 is FQNEAQ in the germline V gene. The CDR3 spells CASSSPREGFGTEAFF. In DNA form, the CDR3 reads TGTGCCAGCAGCTCCCCGAGGGAGGGGTTTGGCACTGAAGCTTTCTTT.

The rearrangement links TRBV7-2 to TRBJ1-1; TRBD1 might be the D (6 bases). The germline V gene has CDR1 SGHTA and CDR2 FQGNSA. The CDR3 length is 15 residues. The V end was cut by 5 bases, the J end by 4 bases, with 17 bases between. The CDR3 DNA reads as TGTGCCAGCAGCCCCGCCGGGGGCCGGGGCACTGAAGCTTTCTTT. It specifies CASSPAGGRGTEAFF.

V is TRBV10-3 and J is TRBJ1-5; 9 bases align to TRBD1. The CDR3 is 13 residues long. In germline, CDR1 is ENHRY, CDR2 SYGVKD. V shed 10 bases, J shed 6 bases, and the junction held 7 bases outside the gene matches. In DNA form, the CDR3 reads TGTGCCACCCAGGACAGGGGTGGTCAGCCCCAGCATTTT. Translating gives CATQDRGGQPQHF.

The chain carries TRBV19 and TRBJ1-5; no clear D gene. Between the trimmed V and J ends, which lost 6 bases and 2 bases, there was a span of 17 bases. Germline lookup yields CDR1 LNHDA and CDR2 SQIVND (reference sequence). The CDR3 has 16 residues. CDR3 in amino acids: CASRDYKMDGNQPQHF. The CDR3 coding sequence is TGTGCCAGTAGAGATTACAAGATGGATGGCAATCAGCCCCAGCATTTT.

The rearrangement joins TRBV20-1 to TRBJ2-7, with D unresolved. Germline CDR1 and CDR2: DFQATT and SNEGSKA (reference sequence). The V and J ends lost 3 bases and 6 bases respectively, with 9 bases between them. CDR3 length equals 11 residues. Here the CDR3 reads CSASMGSEQYF. DNA of the CDR3: TGCAGTGCTAGTATGGGCAGCGAGCAGTACTTC.

The chain carries TRBV19 and TRBJ1-2; D perhaps matches TRBD1 (5 bases). Germline V gene sequence: CDR1 LNHDA, CDR2 SQIVND (reference sequence). V lost 6 bases, J lost 0 bases, and 11 bases lay in between. The CDR3 length is 14 residues. The CDR3 DNA reads TGTGCCAGTAGGACAACAGGTTCTAACTATGGCTACACCTTC. Translating it yields CASRTTGSNYGYTF. The full variable domain, rest sourced from reference TRBV19 and TRBJ1-2, is DGGITQSPKYLFRKEGQNVTLSCEQNLNHDAMYWYRQDPGQGLRLIYYSQIVNDFQKGDIAEGYSVSREKKESFPLTVTSAQKNPTAFYLCASRTTGSNYGYTFGSGTRLTVV.

This rearrangement joins TRBV9 to TRBJ2-3; D is possibly TRBD1 or TRBD2 (5 bases each). The CDR3 is made up of 18 amino acids. Germline loops: CDR1 SGDLS, CDR2 YYNGEE. V lost 2 bases and J 5 bases, leaving 24 bases between the germline ends. This CDR3 is CASSVGRSGPADLDTQYF. As DNA, the CDR3 is TGTGCCAGCAGCGTGGGACGTTCGGGACCAGCGGACCTAGATACGCAGTATTTT.

The chain combines TRBV20-1 with TRBJ2-1, with D perhaps TRBD1 (6 bases). Germline-derived CDR1 and CDR2 are DFQATT and SNEGSKA (reference sequence). V was cut by 5 bases and J by 8 bases, with 10 bases left in between. There are 11 residues in the CDR3. This CDR3 is CSASKGDEQFF. The CDR3 DNA is TGCAGTGCTTCAAAGGGGGATGAGCAGTTCTTC.

This clone was observed a single time. This chain links TRBV7-8 with TRBJ2-2, with D possibly matching TRBD2 (5 bases). The CDR3 is 12 residues long. Trimming removed 2 bases from V and 7 bases from J, with 5 bases in between. Germline CDR1 and CDR2: SGHVS and FQNEAQ. The CDR3, as DNA: TGTGCCAGCAGCTTAAGCGGCGGGGAGCTGTTTTTT. It specifies CASSLSGGELFF.

The V and J genes are TRBV9 and TRBJ2-7, with TRBD2 as a possible D gene (5 bases). This CDR3 is 14 amino acids long. V was clipped by 0 bases and J by 2 bases, with 9 bases between them. Germline CDR1 is SGDLS and CDR2 is YYNGEE. The CDR3: CASSVGGDPYEQYF. For the CDR3, the DNA is TGTGCCAGCAGCGTAGGGGGAGACCCCTACGAGCAGTACTTC. Filled out from reference TRBV9 and TRBJ2-7, the complete variable domain reads DSGVTQTPKHLITATGQRVTLRCSPRSGDLSVYWYQQSLDQGLQFLIQYYNGEERAKGNILERFSAQQFPDLHSELNLSSLELGDSALYFCASSVGGDPYEQYFGPGTRLTVT.

V and J are TRBV14 and TRBJ1-2; tentative D call: TRBD1 (5 bases). This CDR3 spans 15 amino acids. V lost 3 bases and J lost 7, with 18 bases in between. Germline V lookup: CDR1 SGHDN, CDR2 FVKESK. Here the CDR3 reads CASSQSREGRAGYTF. The CDR3 nucleotides read TGTGCCAGCAGCCAGTCTCGAGAGGGGAGGGCTGGCTACACCTTC. Supplemented by reference TRBV14 and TRBJ1-2, the full variable domain reads EAGVTQFPSHSVIEKGQTVTLRCDPISGHDNLYWYRRVMGKEIKFLLHFVKESKQDESGMPNNRFLAERTGGTYSTLKVQPAELEDSGVYFCASSQSREGRAGYTFGSGTRLTVV.

This chain uses TRBV4-1 with TRBJ1-2; TRBD1 matches 12 bases. There are 21 residues in the CDR3. V gave up 3 bases and J gave up 6 bases; unmatched junction bases: 23. Germline V gene lookup returns CDR1 MGHRA and CDR2 YSYEKL. CDR3 DNA sequence: TGCGCCAGCAGCCAGGGGACAGGGGGCAGAATACAACTCATTCGTGTAAATGGCTACACCTTC. Its translation is CASSQGTGGRIQLIRVNGYTF.